The 5 T cell receptor beta chains presented below share a single source sample, sequenced in a study of blood T cell repertoires in COVID-19 (TCRdb year 2020). Libraries were built with the immunoSEQ multiplex PCR assay. TCRdb holds this immuneACCESS table with in-frame rearrangements only. Some clones are missing; in checked studies, unresolved V genes explain under half, and the rest has no known cause. In this sample the table shows 9,000 to 13,000 clones, over 80% of which occur a single time. The ten most abundant clones make up about 7.4% of the sample. Sequences were obtained from peripheral blood. The receptors stem from a man in his 70s with active COVID-19.

The V and J genes are TRBV5-6 and TRBJ2-1; 10 nucleotides align to TRBD2. CDR1 is SGHDT and CDR2 is YYEEEE in the germline V gene. The CDR3 contains 19 residues. Germline trimming cut 3 bases from V and 2 bases from J; bases unmatched to any gene: 14. The CDR3 bases are TGTGCCAGCAGCTCTTCATCTAGCGGGGGTTTCCAAACCTACAATGAGCAGTTCTTC. This encodes CASSSSSSGGFQTYNEQFF.

The chain employs TRBV6-1 and TRBJ2-7; D remains unclear. V was pared by 1 base and J by 4 bases, with 11 bases between. CDR3 length equals 14 residues. The germline CDR1 and CDR2 sequences are MNHNS and SASEGT. CDR3: CASSEDSVIYEQYF. The DNA of the CDR3 is TGTGCCAGCAGTGAAGACTCGGTCATTTACGAGCAGTACTTC.

CDR3 coding DNA: TGTGCCAGCAGTCGTTTGAGTCAGCCCCAGCATTTT. Translation gives CASSRLSQPQHF. The chain uses TRBV5-6 and TRBJ1-5; D not resolved. The CDR3 has 12 residues. The V gene's germline CDR1 is SGHDT and CDR2 YYEEEE. V was pared by 5 bases and J by 6 bases, with 9 bases between.

V gene TRBV10-1 combines with J gene TRBJ1-5; possibly TRBD1 for D (5 bases). The CDR3 totals 14 residues. CDR1 is WNHNN and CDR2 is SYGVQD in the germline V gene (reference sequence). V was trimmed by 3 bases and J by 8 bases, leaving 14 bases between them. The CDR3 region has the DNA TGCGCCAGCAGTGACAGGGTCGAACCGGAGCCCCAGCATTTT. This translates into CASSDRVEPEPQHF.

This chain joins TRBV9 and TRBJ2-3; no clear D. The CDR3 extends over 14 amino acids. CDR1 SGDLS and CDR2 YYNGEE come from the germline V gene. V was clipped by 4 bases and J by 4 bases, with 13 bases between them. The DNA of the CDR3 is TGTGCCAGCAGCCCTCAGTCTAGTTCAGATACGCAGTATTTT. It encodes CASSPQSSSDTQYF.